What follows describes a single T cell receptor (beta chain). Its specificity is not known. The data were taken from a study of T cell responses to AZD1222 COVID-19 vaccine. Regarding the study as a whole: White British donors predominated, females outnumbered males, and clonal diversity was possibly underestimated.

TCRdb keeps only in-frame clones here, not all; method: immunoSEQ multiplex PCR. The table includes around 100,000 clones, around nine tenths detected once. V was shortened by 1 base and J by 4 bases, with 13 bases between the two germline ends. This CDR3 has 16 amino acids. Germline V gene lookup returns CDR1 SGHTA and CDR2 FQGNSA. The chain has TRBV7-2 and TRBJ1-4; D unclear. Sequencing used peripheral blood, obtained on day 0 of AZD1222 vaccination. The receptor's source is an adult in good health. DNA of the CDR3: TGTGCCAGCAGCTTAGTAGGTGTCAGAAGTAATGAAAAACTGTTTTTT. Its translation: CASSLVGVRSNEKLFF.